The sequence of this T cell receptor (beta chain) was determined in a study of blood T cells in healthy people across ages. Study-wide points: PBMCs left unsorted prevented a conclusive naive versus antigen-experienced comparison. Unknown CMV status may confound age-related changes in expanded clones.

In terms of origin and age, donors were healthy Caucasian individuals from Russia aged about 6 to 90. The authors ran a second PCR of about 7 to 11 cycles using a sample-barcoded 5' primer and a J-beta primer mix. A minimum of 2.5 million CDR3-containing paired-end reads was obtained for each sample. One entry per CDR3 protein results from TCRdb running MiXCR on the 5' RACE reads. Among about 600,000 distinct CDR3 sequences listed, about 45% were seen once. This CDR3 region has 14 residues. Germline V gives CDR1 MNHNY, CDR2 SVGAGI (reference sequence). Trimming took 2 bases from V and 4 from J, leaving 9 bases between them. The table lists this clonotype with many counts. The antigen is not known.

Material: blood. This sequence originates from a man at least 80 years old in good health. The gene calls are TRBV6-6 and TRBJ2-1; D may be TRBD2 (7 bases). In nucleotides, the CDR3 is TGTGCCAGCAGTTACAGGGGGGGGTACAATGAGCAGTTCTTC. Residues: CASSYRGGYNEQFF.